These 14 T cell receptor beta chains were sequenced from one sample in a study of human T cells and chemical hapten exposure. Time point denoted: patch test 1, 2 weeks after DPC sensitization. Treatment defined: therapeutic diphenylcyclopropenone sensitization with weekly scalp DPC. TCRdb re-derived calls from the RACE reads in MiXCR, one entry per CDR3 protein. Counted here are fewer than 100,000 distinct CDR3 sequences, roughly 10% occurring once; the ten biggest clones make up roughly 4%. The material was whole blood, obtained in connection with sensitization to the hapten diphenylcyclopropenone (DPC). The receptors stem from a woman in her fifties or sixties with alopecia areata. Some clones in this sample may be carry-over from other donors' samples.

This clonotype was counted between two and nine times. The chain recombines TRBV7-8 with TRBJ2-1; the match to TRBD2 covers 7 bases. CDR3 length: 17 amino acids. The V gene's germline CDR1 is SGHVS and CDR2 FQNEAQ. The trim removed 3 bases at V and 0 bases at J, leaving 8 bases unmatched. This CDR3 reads CASSLNPAGSSYNEQFF. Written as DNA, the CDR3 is TGTGCCAGCAGCTTGAACCCAGCGGGGAGCTCCTACAATGAGCAGTTCTTC.

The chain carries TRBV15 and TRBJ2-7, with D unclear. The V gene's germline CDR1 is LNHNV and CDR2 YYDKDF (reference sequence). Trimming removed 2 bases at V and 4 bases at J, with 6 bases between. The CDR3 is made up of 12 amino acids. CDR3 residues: CATSRQGYEQYF. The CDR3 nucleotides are TGTGCCACCAGCAGACAAGGATACGAGCAGTACTTC. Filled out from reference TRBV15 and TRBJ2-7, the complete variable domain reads DAMVIQNPRYQVTQFGKPVTLSCSQTLNHNVMYWYQQKSSQAPKLLFHYYDKDFNNEADTPDNFQSRRPNTSFCFLDIRSPGLGDTAMYLCATSRQGYEQYFGPGTRLTVT.

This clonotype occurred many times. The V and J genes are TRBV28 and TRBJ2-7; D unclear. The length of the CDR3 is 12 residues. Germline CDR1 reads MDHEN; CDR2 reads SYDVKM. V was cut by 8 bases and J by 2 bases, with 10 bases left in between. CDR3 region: CASSPRTYEQYF. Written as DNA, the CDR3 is TGTGCCAGCTCACCCAGAACCTACGAGCAGTACTTC.

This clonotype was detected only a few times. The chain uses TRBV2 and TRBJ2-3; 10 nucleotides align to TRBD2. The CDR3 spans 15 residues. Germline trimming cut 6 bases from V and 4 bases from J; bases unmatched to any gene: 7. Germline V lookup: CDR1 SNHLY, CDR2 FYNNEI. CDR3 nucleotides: TGTGCCAGCAGGATGACTAGCGGGCGATCAGATACGCAGTATTTT. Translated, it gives CASRMTSGRSDTQYF.

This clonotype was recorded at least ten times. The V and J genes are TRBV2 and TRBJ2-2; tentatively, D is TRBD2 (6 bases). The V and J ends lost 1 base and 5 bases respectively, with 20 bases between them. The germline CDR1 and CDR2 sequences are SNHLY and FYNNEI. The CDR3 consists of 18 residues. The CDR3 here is CASSEGTKGLAPTGELFF. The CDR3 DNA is TGTGCCAGCAGTGAAGGTACTAAGGGACTCGCGCCTACCGGGGAGCTGTTTTTT.

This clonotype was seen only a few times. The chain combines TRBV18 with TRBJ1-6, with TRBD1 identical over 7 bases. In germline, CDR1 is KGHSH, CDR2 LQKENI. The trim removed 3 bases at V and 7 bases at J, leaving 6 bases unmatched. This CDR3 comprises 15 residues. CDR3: CASSPDRMGNSPLHF. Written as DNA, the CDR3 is TGTGCCAGCTCACCGGACAGGATGGGGAATTCACCCCTCCACTTT.

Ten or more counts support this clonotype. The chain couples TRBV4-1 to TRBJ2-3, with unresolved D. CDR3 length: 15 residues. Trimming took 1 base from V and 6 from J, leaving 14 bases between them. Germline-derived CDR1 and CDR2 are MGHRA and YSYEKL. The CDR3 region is CASSQARNTGDTQYF. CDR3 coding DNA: TGCGCCAGCAGCCAAGCCCGTAATACGGGTGATACGCAGTATTTT.

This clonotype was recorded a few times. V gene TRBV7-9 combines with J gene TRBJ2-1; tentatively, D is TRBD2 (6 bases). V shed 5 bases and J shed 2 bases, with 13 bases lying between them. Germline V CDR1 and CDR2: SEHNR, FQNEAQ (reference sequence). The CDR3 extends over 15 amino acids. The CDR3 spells CASSTPTSTYNEQFF. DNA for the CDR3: TGTGCCAGCAGCACACCGACTAGTACCTACAATGAGCAGTTCTTC.

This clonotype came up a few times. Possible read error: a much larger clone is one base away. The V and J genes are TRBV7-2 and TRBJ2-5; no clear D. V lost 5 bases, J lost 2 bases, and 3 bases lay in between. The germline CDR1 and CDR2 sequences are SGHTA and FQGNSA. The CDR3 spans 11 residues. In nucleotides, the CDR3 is TGTGCCAGCAGCGAGCAAGAGACCCAGTACTTC. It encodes CASSEQETQYF.

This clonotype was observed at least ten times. The CDR3 loop reads CASSPVLSEWYF. DNA for the CDR3: TGTGCCAGCTCCCCCGTCTTGAGTGAATGGTACTTC. The chain carries TRBV16 and TRBJ2-7; no clear D gene. V was shortened by 8 bases and J by 12 bases, with 20 bases between the two germline ends. The CDR3 is made up of 12 amino acids. Germline V gives CDR1 KGHSY, CDR2 FQNENV.

The CDR3 sequence is CASSLSVPSPGELFF. CDR3 in DNA: TGTGCCAGCAGTTTATCGGTACCTAGCCCCGGGGAGCTGTTTTTT. V and J are TRBV27 and TRBJ2-2, with a tentative D call TRBD2 (5 bases). Germline CDR1 reads MNHEY; CDR2 reads SMNVEV (reference sequence). Trimming removed 0 bases from V and 6 bases from J, with 11 bases in between. The CDR3 extends over 15 amino acids.

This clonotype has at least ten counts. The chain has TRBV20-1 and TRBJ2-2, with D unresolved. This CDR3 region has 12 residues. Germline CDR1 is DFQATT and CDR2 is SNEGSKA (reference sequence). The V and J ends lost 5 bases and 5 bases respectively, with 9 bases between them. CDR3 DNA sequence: TGCAGTGCTCTGCAGGCGACCGGGGAGCTGTTTTTT. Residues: CSALQATGELFF.

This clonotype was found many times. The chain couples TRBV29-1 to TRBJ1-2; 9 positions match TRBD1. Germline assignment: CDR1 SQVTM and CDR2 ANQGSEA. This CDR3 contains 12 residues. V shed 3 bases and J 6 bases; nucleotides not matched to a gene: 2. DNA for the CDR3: TGCAGCGTTGATACAGGGGGCCATGGCTACACCTTC. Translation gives CSVDTGGHGYTF.

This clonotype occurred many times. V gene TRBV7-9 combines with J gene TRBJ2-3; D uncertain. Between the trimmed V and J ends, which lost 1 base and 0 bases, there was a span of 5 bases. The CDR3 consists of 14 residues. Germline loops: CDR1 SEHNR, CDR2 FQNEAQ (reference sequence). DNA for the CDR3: TGTGCCAGCAGCTTAGATGGTAGCACAGATACGCAGTATTTT. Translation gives CASSLDGSTDTQYF.